The next 5 T cell receptor beta chains were all read from a single sample in a study of T cell repertoires in cytomegalovirus infection. Via MiXCR, TCRdb re-called the reads, giving one row per CDR3 protein. The sample carries a few hundred thousand distinct CDR3 sequences, under 45% recorded once. No cognate antigen is known for these TCRs. The sample in question was cultured PBMCs, obtained from culture after CMV antigen stimulation. The receptor set was obtained from a human donor in good health (CMV status not recorded). Some clones in this sample may be carry-over from other donors' samples.

V and J are TRBV19 and TRBJ1-2; perhaps TRBD1 as D (5 bases). Trimming took 2 bases from V and 6 from J, leaving 16 bases between them. The CDR3 contains 15 residues. The germline gives CDR1 LNHDA, CDR2 SQIVND (reference sequence). The CDR3 DNA reads as TGTGCCAGTAGTATATACGCCGGGACGGCACATGGCTACACCTTC. Translated, it gives CASSIYAGTAHGYTF.

This clonotype was counted only a few times. The chain links TRBV28 to TRBJ1-2; 7 positions agree with TRBD1. CDR3 length: 13 residues. Looked up from germline, CDR1 is MDHEN and CDR2 is SYDVKM. Trimming removed 3 bases from V and 3 bases from J; junction bases left unmatched: 1. CDR3 amino acids: CASSLTGYYGYTF. The CDR3 DNA reads as TGTGCCAGCAGTTTGACAGGGTACTATGGCTACACCTTC.

This clonotype came up a few times. This rearrangement joins TRBV4-1 to TRBJ1-4; D gene unclear. CDR1 is MGHRA, CDR2 YSYEKL, per germline. Trimming pared 2 bases from V and 9 bases from J, leaving 19 bases between. The CDR3 is made up of 16 amino acids. The CDR3 DNA follows: TGCGCCAGCAGCCAATCTTCTTTCATTGCGGGCCAAAAACTGTTTTTT. Residues: CASSQSSFIAGQKLFF.

V usage is TRBV14 and J usage is TRBJ2-1, with D possibly matching TRBD2 (5 bases). CDR1 and CDR2 from the germline V gene are SGHDN and FVKESK. Trimming took off 4 bases at V and 3 bases at J, with 13 bases between the two ends. This CDR3 has 15 amino acids. CDR3 sequence reads: CASSRWRAGYNEQFF. The CDR3 bases are TGTGCCAGCAGCCGCTGGCGGGCGGGCTACAATGAGCAGTTCTTC. Filled out from reference TRBV14 and TRBJ2-1, the complete variable domain reads EAGVTQFPSHSVIEKGQTVTLRCDPISGHDNLYWYRRVMGKEIKFLLHFVKESKQDESGMPNNRFLAERTGGTYSTLKVQPAELEDSGVYFCASSRWRAGYNEQFFGPGTRLTVL.

This clonotype was seen more than once but under ten times. This rearrangement joins TRBV6-1 to TRBJ2-7; D unclear. V was trimmed by 3 bases and J by 2 bases, leaving 11 bases between them. This CDR3 region has 14 residues. The V gene's germline CDR1 is MNHNS and CDR2 SASEGT. The CDR3 loop is CASSEFQYTYEQYF. The CDR3 bases are TGTGCCAGCAGTGAGTTCCAGTATACCTACGAGCAGTACTTC.